This entry lists 25 T cell receptor beta chains sequenced from one sample in a study of identical twins. TCRdb independently ran MiXCR on the 5' RACE reads; one entry per CDR3 protein. The table has about 470,000 distinct CDR3 sequences, roughly 24% seen once; the top ten hold about 2.7%. This same sample was also part of a study on T cells expressing NK-cell markers.

The source material was CD4+ T cells sorted from blood. Receptors were obtained from a woman younger than 30 in good health.

This clonotype turned up a few times. The chain couples TRBV5-6 to TRBJ2-1; the D gene is possibly TRBD2 (6 bases). The CDR3 is made up of 16 amino acids. Germline-derived CDR1 and CDR2 are SGHDT and YYEEEE. V gave up 0 bases and J gave up 4 bases, with 14 bases separating them. The CDR3, as DNA: TGTGCCAGCAGCTTGGCTGCGGGAACGGTTTACAATGAGCAGTTCTTC. It specifies CASSLAAGTVYNEQFF.

Only a few counts were recorded for this clonotype. This rearrangement joins TRBV7-3 to TRBJ2-1, with 9 bases that match TRBD1. Germline CDR1 is SGHTA and CDR2 is FQGTGA. V shed 4 bases and J 2 bases; nucleotides not matched to a gene: 3. The CDR3 length is 15 residues. CDR3 sequence: CASSSGTGTYNEQFF. For the CDR3, the DNA is TGTGCCAGCAGCTCAGGGACAGGGACCTACAATGAGCAGTTCTTC. Looking up the rest from reference TRBV7-3 and TRBJ2-1 gives the full variable domain: GAGVSQTPSNKVTEKGKYVELRCDPISGHTALYWYRQSLGQGPEFLIYFQGTGAADDSGLPNDRFFAVRPEGSVSTLKIQRTERGDSAVYLCASSSGTGTYNEQFFGPGTRLTVL.

Only a few counts were recorded for this clonotype. The chain couples TRBV5-8 to TRBJ2-7; TRBD1 might be the D (5 bases). The germline CDR1 and CDR2 sequences are SGHTS and YDEGEE. The CDR3 is made up of 14 amino acids. Trimming removed 4 bases at V and 4 bases at J, with 15 bases between. The CDR3 sequence: CASSPRQIGYEQYF. The CDR3 DNA reads TGTGCCAGCAGCCCACGACAGATCGGTTACGAGCAGTACTTC.

This clonotype has ten or more counts. The CDR3 coding sequence is TGTGCCAGCAGGATGGACAGGGGAGTAGAGCAGTACTTC. Amino acid sequence: CASRMDRGVEQYF. This chain joins TRBV12-3 or TRBV12-4 and TRBJ2-7; 9 nucleotides agree with TRBD1. With V trimmed by 6 bases and J by 7 bases, 7 bases remained unmatched. The CDR3 consists of 13 residues.

The V gene is TRBV3-1, the J gene TRBJ2-2, with 7 bases identical to TRBD2. Germline-derived CDR1 and CDR2 are LGHDT and YNNKEL (reference sequence). V shed 5 bases, J shed 7 bases, and the junction held 10 bases outside the gene matches. The CDR3 is 15 amino acids. The DNA for the CDR3 is TGTGCCAGCAGCTTGCTCCGGGACTACTTCGGGGAGCTGTTTTTT. Protein: CASSLLRDYFGELFF.

The chain carries TRBV7-2 and TRBJ1-1; TRBD1 is a possible D gene (5 bases). Germline V lookup: CDR1 SGHTA, CDR2 FQGNSA. Trimming cost V 1 base and J 4 bases, with 13 bases left between them. The CDR3 runs 15 residues. The CDR3, as DNA: TGTGCCAGCAGCTTAGTTGGGTTGGGGGGCACTGAAGCTTTCTTT. The encoded protein is CASSLVGLGGTEAFF.

This clonotype was seen more than once but under ten times. This chain uses TRBV12-3 or TRBV12-4 with TRBJ2-3; the match to TRBD2 covers 8 bases. J lost 1 base, V lost 3 bases, and 6 bases had no gene match. This CDR3 region has 16 residues. CDR3 bases: TGTGCCAGCAGTTTGGTCCTAGCGGGTGGCACAGATACGCAGTATTTT. The encoded protein is CASSLVLAGGTDTQYF.

The chain has TRBV5-1 and TRBJ2-7; D ambiguous. This CDR3 is 15 amino acids long. Deletions cut 6 bases from V and 3 bases from J, with 19 bases between. Germline V gives CDR1 SGHRS, CDR2 YFSETQ. The CDR3 is CASTRSDSEDYEQYF. As DNA, the CDR3 is TGCGCCAGCACCCGGTCGGATTCTGAGGACTACGAGCAGTACTTC.

The genes are TRBV24-1 and TRBJ2-3; D unclear. The V end lost 5 bases, the J end lost 3 bases, and 11 bases lay between the germline ends. From germline, CDR1 is KGHDR and CDR2 SFDVKD. The CDR3 has 14 amino acids. CDR3: CATSASSKTDTQYF. The CDR3, as DNA: TGTGCCACCAGTGCTTCCTCAAAGACAGATACGCAGTATTTT.

This clonotype was seen a handful of times. J is TRBJ1-6 and V is TRBV15; D is ambiguous. The CDR3 is 15 residues long. Trimming cost V 3 bases and J 6 bases, with 12 bases left between them. Germline V gene lookup returns CDR1 LNHNV and CDR2 YYDKDF (reference sequence). DNA for the CDR3: TGTGCCACCAGCAGGACCGCCATTGGTAATTCACCCCTCCACTTT. The encoded protein is CATSRTAIGNSPLHF.

The CDR3 bases are TGTGCCAGCAGCTCCCCGGGGGAGCAGTACTTC. It translates to CASSSPGEQYF. This rearrangement joins TRBV7-8 to TRBJ2-7, with D perhaps TRBD2 (5 bases). The CDR3 contains 11 residues. V was cut by 4 bases and J by 7 bases, with 8 bases left in between. Germline V gives CDR1 SGHVS, CDR2 FQNEAQ.

In its sample, this clonotype was seen a few times. The V and J genes are TRBV6-5 and TRBJ1-5; perhaps TRBD1 as D (6 bases). The CDR3 is 14 amino acids. The V end was cut by 7 bases, the J end by 2 bases, with 12 bases between. The germline CDR1 and CDR2 sequences are MNHEY and SVGAGI. CDR3 bases: TGTGCCAGCAATACTCCAGGGGGCAATCAGCCCCAGCATTTT. Its translation is CASNTPGGNQPQHF.

This clonotype was counted only a few times. V and J are TRBV25-1 and TRBJ2-3; TRBD2 might be the D (5 bases). V was cut by 6 bases and J by 6 bases, with 22 bases left in between. Germline-derived CDR1 and CDR2 are MGHDK and SYGVNS. The CDR3 is 16 amino acids. CDR3 DNA: TGTGCCAGCAGCGATCCAGCGGTAGGGTGGTACGATACGCAGTATTTT. It is translated as CASSDPAVGWYDTQYF.

This clonotype was recorded a few times. The chain has TRBV10-2 and TRBJ2-1, with 10 bases matching TRBD2. Germline trimming cut 5 bases from V and 8 bases from J; bases unmatched to any gene: 12. The CDR3 has 16 residues. Per germline, CDR1 WSHSY and CDR2 SAAADI. The DNA for the CDR3 is TGCGCCAGCAGTCCGAACCTCCTAGCGGGAGAGGATGAGCAGTTCTTC. Translating it yields CASSPNLLAGEDEQFF.

This chain links TRBV4-1 with TRBJ2-1, with unresolved D. This CDR3 spans 12 amino acids. Germline loops: CDR1 MGHRA, CDR2 YSYEKL. V shed 4 bases and J shed 9 bases, with 10 bases lying between them. The CDR3 sequence: CASSRSGREQFF. In nucleotides, the CDR3 is TGCGCCAGCAGCCGCAGTGGGCGTGAGCAGTTCTTC.

V gene TRBV28 combines with J gene TRBJ1-6; D remains ambiguous. Germline CDR1 is MDHEN and CDR2 is SYDVKM. The CDR3 sequence is 11 residues long. The germline V and J ends were trimmed by 6 bases and 14 bases, with 11 bases remaining between them. CDR3 sequence reads: CASRYLYTLHF. CDR3 nucleotide sequence: TGTGCCAGCAGGTACTTGTACACCCTCCACTTT.

The chain combines TRBV29-1 with TRBJ2-1; D is ambiguous. The V gene's germline CDR1 is SQVTM and CDR2 ANQGSEA. The CDR3 has 14 amino acids. Deletions cut 5 bases from V and 2 bases from J, with 13 bases between. CDR3: CSVQGQSTYNEQFF. Written as DNA, the CDR3 is TGCAGCGTTCAAGGGCAGTCCACCTACAATGAGCAGTTCTTC.

With respect to this clonotype: The CDR3 end shows no conserved phenylalanine or tryptophan, and so a read error is likely. The rearrangement joins TRBV12-3 or TRBV12-4 to TRBJ1-1; no clear D gene. V lost 5 bases and J 1 base, leaving 11 bases between the germline ends. There are 14 residues in the CDR3. The DNA of the CDR3 is TGTGCCAGCAGTCCTAGAGGCGGGAACACTGAAGCTTTCTAT. This translates into CASSPRGGNTEAFY.

This clonotype was detected only a few times. The chain links TRBV5-1 to TRBJ2-7; D possibly matches TRBD1 or TRBD2 (6 bases each). V lost 4 bases and J 0 bases, leaving 8 bases between the germline ends. The CDR3 loop spans 13 amino acids. Germline V gene sequence: CDR1 SGHRS, CDR2 YFSETQ. In DNA form, the CDR3 reads TGCGCCAGCAGCCCGGGGGCCTCCTACGAGCAGTACTTC. Translated: CASSPGASYEQYF.

A few counts support this clonotype. The rearrangement joins TRBV19 to TRBJ1-5; D unclear. Deletions cut 4 bases from V and 5 bases from J, with 12 bases between. The CDR3 length is 14 residues. Germline CDR1 LNHDA, CDR2 SQIVND (reference sequence). This chain's CDR3 is CASSKGRGDQPQHF. The CDR3 DNA sequence: TGTGCCAGTAGTAAGGGTCGTGGAGATCAGCCCCAGCATTTT.

This chain joins TRBV3-1 and TRBJ1-4; D unclear. Per the germline V gene, CDR1 is LGHDT and CDR2 is YNNKEL (reference sequence). The CDR3 sequence is 15 residues long. The V and J ends lost 5 bases and 8 bases respectively, with 18 bases between them. The CDR3 is CASSAMGGSDEKLFF. Written as DNA, the CDR3 is TGTGCCAGCAGCGCTATGGGAGGGTCTGACGAAAAACTGTTTTTT.

The V call is TRBV5-6, the J call TRBJ2-3, with 12 bases lining up with TRBD2. From germline, CDR1 is SGHDT and CDR2 YYEEEE. V dropped 4 bases and J dropped 4; count of bases not matched to a gene: 10. This CDR3 has 17 residues. The DNA for the CDR3 is TGTGCCAGCAGCGACCCACTAGCGGGAGGTCGGGCAGATACGCAGTATTTT. Translated: CASSDPLAGGRADTQYF.

The V gene is TRBV30, the J gene TRBJ1-6, with a possible D match to TRBD1 (5 bases). The V end lost 8 bases, the J end lost 9 bases, and 20 bases lay between the germline ends. The length of the CDR3 is 14 residues. Germline V lookup: CDR1 GTSNPN, CDR2 SVGIG (reference sequence). In DNA, the CDR3 is TGTGCCAGAACGGGACTCTGGCCATCTTCACCCCTCCACTTT. Protein: CARTGLWPSSPLHF.

This chain uses TRBV5-1 with TRBJ2-1; D might be TRBD1 (6 bases). Germline values: CDR1 SGHRS, CDR2 YFSETQ. The V and J ends lost 5 bases and 6 bases respectively, with 12 bases between them. The CDR3 spans 13 residues. The CDR3 DNA follows: TGCGCCAGCAGACAGGGATCCCGCAATGAGCAGTTCTTC. This translates into CASRQGSRNEQFF.

The chain employs TRBV5-1 and TRBJ2-1; 13 nucleotides line up with TRBD2. Losses at the gene ends were 4 bases for V and 7 bases for J; bases not matched to a gene: 11. The CDR3 is made up of 17 amino acids. The V gene's germline CDR1 is SGHRS and CDR2 YFSETQ. CDR3: CASSVRLLAGGGNEQFF. In nucleotides, the CDR3 is TGCGCCAGCAGCGTTCGTCTACTAGCGGGAGGGGGTAATGAGCAGTTCTTC.